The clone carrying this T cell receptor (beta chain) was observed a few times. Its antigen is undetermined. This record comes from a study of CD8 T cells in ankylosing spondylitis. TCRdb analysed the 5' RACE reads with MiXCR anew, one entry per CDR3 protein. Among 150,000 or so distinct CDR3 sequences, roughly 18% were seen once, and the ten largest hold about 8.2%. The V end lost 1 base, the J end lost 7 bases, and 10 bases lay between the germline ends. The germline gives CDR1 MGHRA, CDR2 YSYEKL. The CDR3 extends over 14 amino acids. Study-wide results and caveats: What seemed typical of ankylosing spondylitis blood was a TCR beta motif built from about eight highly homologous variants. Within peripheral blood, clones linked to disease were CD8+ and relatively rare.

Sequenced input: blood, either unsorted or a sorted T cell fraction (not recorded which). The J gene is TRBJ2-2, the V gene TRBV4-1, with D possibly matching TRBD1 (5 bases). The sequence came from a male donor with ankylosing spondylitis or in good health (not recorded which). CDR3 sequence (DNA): TGCGCCAGCAGCCAAGCGACAGTATACGGGGAGCTGTTTTTT. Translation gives CASSQATVYGELFF.